This entry lists 11 T cell receptor beta chains sequenced from one sample in a study of blood T cells in healthy people across ages. Then a second PCR, running roughly 7 to 11 cycles, was carried out with a sample-barcoded 5' primer and a J-beta primer mix. One entry per CDR3 protein results from TCRdb running MiXCR on the 5' RACE reads. The sample shows 1.5 million to 2 million distinct CDR3 sequences, about 35% of them seen only once. Material: blood. Every receptor here comes from a woman in her twenties or thirties in good health.

The chain has TRBV7-2 and TRBJ2-5, with D perhaps matching TRBD1 (5 bases). The DNA end is a closer match to TRBJ2-7, so the J assignment may be wrong. CDR1 is SGHTA, CDR2 FQGNSA, per germline. The CDR3 sequence is 15 residues long. The CDR3 coding sequence is TGTGCCAGCACCCCATCGTGGGGCGGTACGTACGAGCAGTACTTC. It specifies CASTPSWGGTYEQYF.

The chain joins TRBV9 to TRBJ2-3; 10 bases agree with TRBD2. Germline V CDR1 and CDR2: SGDLS, YYNGEE. This CDR3 contains 16 residues. V lost 5 bases to trimming and J lost 4 bases; unmatched junction nucleotides: 10. The DNA of the CDR3 is TGTGCCAGCAGTGAAGAGCTAGCGGGAGTCGCAGATACGCAGTATTTT. Its translation: CASSEELAGVADTQYF.

The chain recombines TRBV13 with TRBJ2-5; possibly TRBD2 for D (5 bases). Germline V gene lookup returns CDR1 PRHDT and CDR2 FYEKMQ (reference sequence). CDR3 length: 16 amino acids. The V gene lost 5 bases and the J gene lost 2 bases, with 18 bases spanning the gap. The CDR3 nucleotides read TGTGCCAGCAGCCCACCCCAGCGGAGGAGTCAAGAGACCCAGTACTTC. It is translated as CASSPPQRRSQETQYF.

The chain has TRBV15 and TRBJ2-1; 7 bases line up with TRBD2. The junction had 11 bases not matched to a gene; V was cut back by 5 bases and J by 7 bases. The CDR3 has 15 residues. Germline V gene sequence: CDR1 LNHNV, CDR2 YYDKDF (reference sequence). The CDR3 nucleotides read TGTGCCACCAGCGATCGGGGGAGGGCCGGGAATGAGCAGTTCTTC. This encodes CATSDRGRAGNEQFF. Drawing the rest from reference TRBV15 and TRBJ2-1, the complete variable domain is DAMVIQNPRYQVTQFGKPVTLSCSQTLNHNVMYWYQQKSSQAPKLLFHYYDKDFNNEADTPDNFQSRRPNTSFCFLDIRSPGLGDTAMYLCATSDRGRAGNEQFFGPGTRLTVL.

This clonotype has a handful of counts. The chain uses TRBV12-3 or TRBV12-4 and TRBJ1-5; D gene ambiguous. This CDR3 has 13 amino acids. The V end was cut by 8 bases, the J end by 0 bases, with 8 bases between. This chain's CDR3 is CASGRDSNQPQHF. In DNA form, the CDR3 reads TGTGCCAGCGGGAGGGATAGCAATCAGCCCCAGCATTTT.

Ten or more counts support this clonotype. V is TRBV29-1 and J is TRBJ2-6, with D unresolved. The CDR3 consists of 12 residues. In germline, CDR1 is SQVTM, CDR2 ANQGSEA. V was trimmed by 8 bases and J by 0 bases, leaving 5 bases between them. This CDR3 reads CSFYSGANVLTF. The CDR3 bases are TGCAGCTTTTACTCTGGGGCCAACGTCCTGACTTTC.

A note on this clonotype: This probably arose from a read error, given a far larger clone one base away. The genes are TRBV13 and TRBJ2-5, with D possibly matching TRBD2 (6 bases). Germline V gene data show CDR1 as PRHDT and CDR2 as FYEKMQ (reference sequence). This CDR3 region has 13 residues. The CDR3 region is CASSSGLQEAQYF. The CDR3 DNA follows: TGTGCCAGCAGCTCGGGACTCCAAGAGGCCCAGTACTTC.

This clonotype was seen more than once but under ten times. The chain links TRBV7-3 to TRBJ1-2; TRBD1 matches at 8 bases. CDR1 SGHTA and CDR2 FQGTGA come from the germline V gene. Germline trimming cut 5 bases from V and 5 bases from J; bases unmatched to any gene: 4. The CDR3 contains 13 residues. The CDR3 nucleotides are TGTGCCAGCAGCGATGGACAGGGTTATGGCTACACCTTC. Translation: CASSDGQGYGYTF.

The chain recombines TRBV28 with TRBJ2-5; the match to TRBD2 covers 9 bases. The junction had 9 bases not matched to a gene; V was cut back by 7 bases and J by 6 bases. CDR1 is MDHEN, CDR2 SYDVKM, per germline. The CDR3 spans 14 residues. This CDR3 reads CASIPRGRVKTQYF. CDR3 coding DNA: TGTGCCAGCATCCCGCGCGGGAGGGTAAAGACCCAGTACTTC. Together with reference TRBV28 and TRBJ2-5, the CDR3 gives the full variable domain: DVKVTQSSRYLVKRTGEKVFLECVQDMDHENMFWYRQDPGLGLRLIYFSYDVKMKEKGDIPEGYSVSREKKERFSLILESASTNQTSMYLCASIPRGRVKTQYFGPGTRLLVL.

The chain employs TRBV14 and TRBJ2-7; 8 nucleotides match TRBD2. CDR1 and CDR2 (germline): SGHDN, FVKESK. The CDR3 consists of 15 residues. J gave up 0 bases and V 6 bases, and 7 bases lay outside the gene matches. CDR3 DNA sequence: TGTGCCAGCAGTCGCCTCGGGGGGGCCTCCTACGAGCAGTACTTC. Residues: CASSRLGGASYEQYF.

In its sample, this clonotype was seen once. The chain couples TRBV13 to TRBJ2-7; TRBD1 might be the D (7 bases). The germline V and J ends were trimmed by 2 bases and 5 bases, with 16 bases remaining between them. The CDR3 consists of 15 residues. Germline CDR1 is PRHDT and CDR2 is FYEKMQ (reference sequence). The CDR3 DNA reads as TGTGCCAGCAGCTTAAGGAGGGGGCGCCTCAACGAGCAGTACTTC. Translation: CASSLRRGRLNEQYF.